The 2 T cell receptor beta chains below come from one sample, sequenced in a study of T cell responses to AZD1222 COVID-19 vaccine listed by TCRdb under 2021. The library relied on the immunoSEQ multiplex PCR assay. TCRdb obtained this table from immuneACCESS and retained in-frame rearrangements with V and J assigned. These tables miss some clones; where compared with another copy, unresolved V genes account for less than half of the shortfall, and the remainder is unexplained. This sample gives 120,000 to 150,000 clones in total; around 90% of them show up just once. The top ten clonotypes cover less than 5% of the sample. This specimen's time point label, per the study, means: about 28 days (+/-7) after the second vaccine dose. This specimen consisted of peripheral blood, obtained 28 days after the second AZD1222 dose. The receptors stem from an adult who received the AZD1222 COVID-19 vaccine.

This clone was counted once. The rearrangement links TRBV24-1 to TRBJ2-7; D is undetermined. V shed 4 bases and J shed 1 base, with 10 bases lying between them. CDR1 is KGHDR, CDR2 SFDVKD, per germline. This CDR3 comprises 14 residues. In DNA form, the CDR3 reads TGTGCCACCAGTGACACACGTCAATCCTACGAGCAGTACTTC. Translating gives CATSDTRQSYEQYF.

The gene calls are TRBV5-1 and TRBJ1-1; TRBD1 matches 12 bases. CDR3 length equals 16 residues. Germline V CDR1 and CDR2: SGHRS, YFSETQ. With V trimmed by 3 bases and J by 3 bases, 6 bases remained unmatched. The CDR3 nucleotides read TGCGCCAGCAGCTCAGGGACAGGGGGCCGGGACACTGAAGCTTTCTTT. Amino acid sequence: CASSSGTGGRDTEAFF.